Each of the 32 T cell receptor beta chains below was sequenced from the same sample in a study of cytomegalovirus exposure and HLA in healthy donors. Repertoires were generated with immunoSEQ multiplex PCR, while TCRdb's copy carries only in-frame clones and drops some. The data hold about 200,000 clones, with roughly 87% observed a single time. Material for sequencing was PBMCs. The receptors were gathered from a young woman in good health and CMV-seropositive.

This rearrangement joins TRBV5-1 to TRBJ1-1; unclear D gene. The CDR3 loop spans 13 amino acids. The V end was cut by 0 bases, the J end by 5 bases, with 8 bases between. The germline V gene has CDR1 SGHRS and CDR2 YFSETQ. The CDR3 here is CASSLGARTEAFF. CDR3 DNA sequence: TGCGCCAGCAGCTTGGGGGCCAGGACTGAAGCTTTCTTT.

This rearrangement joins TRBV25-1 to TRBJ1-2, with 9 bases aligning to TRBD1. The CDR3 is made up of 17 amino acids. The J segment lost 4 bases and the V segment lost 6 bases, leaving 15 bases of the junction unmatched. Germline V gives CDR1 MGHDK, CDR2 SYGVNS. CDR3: CASSPGQGRPLGYGYTF. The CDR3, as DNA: TGTGCCAGCAGCCCCGGACAGGGGCGACCCCTAGGCTATGGCTACACCTTC.

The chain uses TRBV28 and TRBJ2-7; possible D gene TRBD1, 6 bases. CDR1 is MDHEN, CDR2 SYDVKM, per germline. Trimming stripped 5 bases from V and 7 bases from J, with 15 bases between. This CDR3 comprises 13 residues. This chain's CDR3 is CASSPERDKEQYF. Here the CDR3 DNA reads TGTGCCAGCAGTCCTGAAAGGGACAAAGAGCAGTACTTC.

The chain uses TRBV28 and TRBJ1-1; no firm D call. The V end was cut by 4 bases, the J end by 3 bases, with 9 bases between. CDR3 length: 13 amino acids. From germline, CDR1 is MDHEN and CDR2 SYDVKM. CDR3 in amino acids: CASSSRLDTEAFF. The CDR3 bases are TGTGCCAGCAGTTCCCGGTTAGACACTGAAGCTTTCTTT.

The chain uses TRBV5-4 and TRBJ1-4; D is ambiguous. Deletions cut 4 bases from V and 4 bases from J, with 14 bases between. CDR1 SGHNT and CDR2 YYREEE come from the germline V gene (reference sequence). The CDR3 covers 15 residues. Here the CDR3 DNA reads TGTGCCAGCAGCACGACTAGACGGAATAATGAAAAACTGTTTTTT. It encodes CASSTTRRNNEKLFF.

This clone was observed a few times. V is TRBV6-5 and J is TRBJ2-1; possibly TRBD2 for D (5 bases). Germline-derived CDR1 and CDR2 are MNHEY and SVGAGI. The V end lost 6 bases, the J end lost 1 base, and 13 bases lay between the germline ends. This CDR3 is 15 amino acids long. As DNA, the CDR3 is TGTGCCAGCAGCACGAGTGAGGGTTCCTACAATGAGCAGTTCTTC. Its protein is CASSTSEGSYNEQFF.

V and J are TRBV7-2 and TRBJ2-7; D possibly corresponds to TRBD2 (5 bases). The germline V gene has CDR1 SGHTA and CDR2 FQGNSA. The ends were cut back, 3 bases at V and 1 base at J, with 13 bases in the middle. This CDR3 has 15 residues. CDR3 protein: CASSFLAPWSYEQYF. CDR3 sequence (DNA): TGTGCCAGCAGCTTTCTAGCTCCCTGGTCCTACGAGCAGTACTTC. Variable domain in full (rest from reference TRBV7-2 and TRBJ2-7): GAGVSQSPSNKVTEKGKDVELRCDPISGHTALYWYRQSLGQGLEFLIYFQGNSAPDKSGLPSDRFSAERTGGSVSTLTIQRTQQEDSAVYLCASSFLAPWSYEQYFGPGTRLTVT.

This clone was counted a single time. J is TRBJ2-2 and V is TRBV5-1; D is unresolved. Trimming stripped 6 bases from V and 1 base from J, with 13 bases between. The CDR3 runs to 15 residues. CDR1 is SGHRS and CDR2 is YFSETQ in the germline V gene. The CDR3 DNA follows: TGCGCCAGCACCTCCTCGACTCAGAACACCGGGGAGCTGTTTTTT. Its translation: CASTSSTQNTGELFF.

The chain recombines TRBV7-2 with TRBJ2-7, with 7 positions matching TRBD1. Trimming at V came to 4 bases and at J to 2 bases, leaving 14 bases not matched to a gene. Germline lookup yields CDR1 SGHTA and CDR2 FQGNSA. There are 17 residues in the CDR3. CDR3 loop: CASSSGINRGETYEQYF. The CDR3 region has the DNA TGTGCCAGCAGCTCGGGTATCAACAGGGGCGAAACCTACGAGCAGTACTTC.

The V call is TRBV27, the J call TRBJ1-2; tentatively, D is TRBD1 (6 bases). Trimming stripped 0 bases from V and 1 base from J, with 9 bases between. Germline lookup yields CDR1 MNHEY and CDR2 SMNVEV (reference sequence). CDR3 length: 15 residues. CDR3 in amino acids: CASSLSAGVNYGYTF. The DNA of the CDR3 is TGTGCCAGCAGTTTATCCGCAGGGGTTAACTATGGCTACACCTTC.

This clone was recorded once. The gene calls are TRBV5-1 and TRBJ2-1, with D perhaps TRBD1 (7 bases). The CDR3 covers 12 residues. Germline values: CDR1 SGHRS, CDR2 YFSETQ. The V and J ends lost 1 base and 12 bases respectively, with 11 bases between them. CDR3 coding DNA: TGCGCCAGCAGCTTGCAGGGGGGCGGGCAGTTCTTC. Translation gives CASSLQGGGQFF.

The CDR3: CASSPQGTRFYNEQFF. CDR3 sequence (DNA): TGTGCCAGCTCACCACAGGGGACACGATTCTACAATGAGCAGTTCTTC. The V gene is TRBV18, the J gene TRBJ2-1; D is possibly TRBD1 (6 bases). This CDR3 spans 16 amino acids. With 1 base removed from V and 3 bases from J, the gap between germline ends came to 13 bases. The germline V gene encodes CDR1 KGHSH and CDR2 LQKENI.

CDR3: CASSAVEGTGGAFF. The DNA for the CDR3 is TGTGCCAGCAGCGCCGTAGAAGGGACAGGAGGAGCTTTCTTT. This chain links TRBV2 with TRBJ1-1, with 8 bases fitting TRBD1. The germline CDR1 and CDR2 sequences are SNHLY and FYNNEI. The J segment lost 10 bases and the V segment lost 6 bases, leaving 13 bases of the junction unmatched. The CDR3 is 14 amino acids.

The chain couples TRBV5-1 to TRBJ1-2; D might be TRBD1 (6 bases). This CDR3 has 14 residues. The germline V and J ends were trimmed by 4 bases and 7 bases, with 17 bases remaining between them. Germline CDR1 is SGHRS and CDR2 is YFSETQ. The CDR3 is CASSPTGGASGYTF. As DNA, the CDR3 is TGCGCCAGCAGCCCGACCGGGGGGGCGAGTGGCTACACCTTC.

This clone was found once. CDR3 protein: CASTPEGTGHYEQYF. DNA of the CDR3: TGTGCCAGCACCCCCGAGGGGACAGGCCATTACGAGCAGTACTTC. The chain combines TRBV4-2 with TRBJ2-7, with 8 bases lining up with TRBD1. This CDR3 is 15 amino acids long. From germline, CDR1 is LGHNA and CDR2 YNFKEQ. The junction had 12 bases not matched to a gene; V was cut back by 7 bases and J by 4 bases.

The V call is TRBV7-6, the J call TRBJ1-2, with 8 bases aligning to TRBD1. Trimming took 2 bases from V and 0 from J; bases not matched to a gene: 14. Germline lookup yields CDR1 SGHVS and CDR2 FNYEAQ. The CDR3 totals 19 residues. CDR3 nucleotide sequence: TGTGCCAGCAGCTTATATCGGGTGACAGGGGAACATACTAACTATGGCTACACCTTC. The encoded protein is CASSLYRVTGEHTNYGYTF.

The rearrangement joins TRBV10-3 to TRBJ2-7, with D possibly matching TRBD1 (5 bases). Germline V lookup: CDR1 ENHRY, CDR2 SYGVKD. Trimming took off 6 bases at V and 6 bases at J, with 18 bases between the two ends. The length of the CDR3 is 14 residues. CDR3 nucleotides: TGTGCCATCAGCCCTAGGGGTGAAGGGTCCGAGCAGTACTTC. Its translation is CAISPRGEGSEQYF.

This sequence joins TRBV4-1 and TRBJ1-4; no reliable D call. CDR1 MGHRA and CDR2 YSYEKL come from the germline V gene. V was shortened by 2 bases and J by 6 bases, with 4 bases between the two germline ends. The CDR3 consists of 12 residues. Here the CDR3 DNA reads TGCGCCAGCAGCCAACCATATGAAAAACTGTTTTTT. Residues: CASSQPYEKLFF.

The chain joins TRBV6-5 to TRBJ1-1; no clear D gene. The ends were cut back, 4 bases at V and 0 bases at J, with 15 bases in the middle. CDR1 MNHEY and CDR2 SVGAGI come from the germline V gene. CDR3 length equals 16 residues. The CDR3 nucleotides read TGTGCCAGCAGTTCTGACGGGATAACCTTGAACACTGAAGCTTTCTTT. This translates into CASSSDGITLNTEAFF.

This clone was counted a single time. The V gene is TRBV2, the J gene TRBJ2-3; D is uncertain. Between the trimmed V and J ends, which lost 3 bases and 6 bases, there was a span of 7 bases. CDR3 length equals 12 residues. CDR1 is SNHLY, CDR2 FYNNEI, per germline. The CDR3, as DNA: TGTGCCAGCAGTGAGCAAGAGGATACGCAGTATTTT. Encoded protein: CASSEQEDTQYF.

The CDR3 here is CASSSGRMYNEQFF. Written as DNA, the CDR3 is TGTGCCAGCAGTAGCGGGAGGATGTACAATGAGCAGTTCTTC. The chain recombines TRBV2 with TRBJ2-1; 9 bases are a match to TRBD2. This CDR3 spans 14 amino acids. CDR1 is SNHLY and CDR2 is FYNNEI in the germline V gene. Trimming at V came to 5 bases and at J to 4 bases, leaving 3 bases not matched to a gene.

In nucleotides, the CDR3 is TGCAGCGTTAGAGACACGGCCTACGAGCAGTACTTC. As protein: CSVRDTAYEQYF. The chain combines TRBV29-1 with TRBJ2-7; D not resolved. CDR3 length: 12 amino acids. Trimming took 5 bases from V and 2 from J, leaving 10 bases between them. Per germline, CDR1 SQVTM and CDR2 ANQGSEA.

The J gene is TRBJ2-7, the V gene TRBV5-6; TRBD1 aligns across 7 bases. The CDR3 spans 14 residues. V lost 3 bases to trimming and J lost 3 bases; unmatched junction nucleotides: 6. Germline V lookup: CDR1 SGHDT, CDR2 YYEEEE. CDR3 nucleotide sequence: TGTGCCAGCAGCTGGGACAGTCTGTACTACGAGCAGTACTTC. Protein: CASSWDSLYYEQYF.

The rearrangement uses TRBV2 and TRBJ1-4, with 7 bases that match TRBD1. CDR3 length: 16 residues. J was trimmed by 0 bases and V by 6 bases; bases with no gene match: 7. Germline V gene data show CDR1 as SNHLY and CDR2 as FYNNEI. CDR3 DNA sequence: TGTGCCAGCAGGAGGACAGGACCTGCAACTAATGAAAAACTGTTTTTT. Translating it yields CASRRTGPATNEKLFF.

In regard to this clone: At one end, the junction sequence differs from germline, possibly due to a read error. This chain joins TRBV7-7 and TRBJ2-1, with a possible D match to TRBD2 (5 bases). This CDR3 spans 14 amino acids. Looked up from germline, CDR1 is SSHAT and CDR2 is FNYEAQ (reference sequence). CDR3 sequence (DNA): TGTGCTAGCAGCTTACCGGACTCACCCAATGAGCAGTTCTTC. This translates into CASSLPDSPNEQFF.

CDR3 residues: CASRIRTGGSYEQYF. For the CDR3, the DNA is TGTGCCAGCAGAATTAGGACAGGGGGCTCCTACGAGCAGTACTTC. J is TRBJ2-7 and V is TRBV5-5, with TRBD1 matching 10 bases. From germline, CDR1 is SGHKS and CDR2 YYEKEE (reference sequence). The CDR3 has 15 amino acids. V dropped 5 bases and J dropped 0; count of bases not matched to a gene: 5.

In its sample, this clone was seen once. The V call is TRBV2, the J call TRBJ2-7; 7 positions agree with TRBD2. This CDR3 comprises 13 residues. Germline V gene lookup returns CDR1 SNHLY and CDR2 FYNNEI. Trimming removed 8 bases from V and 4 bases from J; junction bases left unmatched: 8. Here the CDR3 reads CASRDYQDYEQYF. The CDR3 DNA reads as TGTGCCAGCCGGGACTACCAAGATTACGAGCAGTACTTC.

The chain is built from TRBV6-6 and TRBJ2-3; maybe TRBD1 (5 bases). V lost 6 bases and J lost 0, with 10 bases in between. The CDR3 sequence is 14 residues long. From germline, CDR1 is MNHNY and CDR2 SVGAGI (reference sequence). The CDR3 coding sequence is TGTGCCAGCAGCAACGACAGAAGCACAGATACGCAGTATTTT. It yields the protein CASSNDRSTDTQYF.

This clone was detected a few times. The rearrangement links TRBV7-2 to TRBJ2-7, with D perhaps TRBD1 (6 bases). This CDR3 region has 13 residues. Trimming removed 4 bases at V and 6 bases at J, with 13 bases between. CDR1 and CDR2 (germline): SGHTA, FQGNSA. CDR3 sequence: CASSSNQGSEQYF. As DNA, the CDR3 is TGTGCCAGCAGCTCCAACCAGGGGAGCGAGCAGTACTTC.

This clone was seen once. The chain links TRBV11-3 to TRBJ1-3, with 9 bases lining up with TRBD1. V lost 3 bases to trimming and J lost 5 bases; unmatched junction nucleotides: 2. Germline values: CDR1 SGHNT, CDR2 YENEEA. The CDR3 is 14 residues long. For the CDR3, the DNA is TGTGCCAGCAGCTTGGGACAGGGAAGAAACACCATATATTTT. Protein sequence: CASSLGQGRNTIYF.

The CDR3: CASSGETSINEQFF. CDR3 nucleotides: TGCGCCAGCAGTGGGGAGACAAGTATCAATGAGCAGTTCTTC. The chain is built from TRBV10-1 and TRBJ2-1; tentatively, D is TRBD2 (5 bases). This CDR3 region has 14 residues. Per germline, CDR1 WNHNN and CDR2 SYGVQD (reference sequence). The V end was cut by 4 bases, the J end by 6 bases, with 13 bases between.

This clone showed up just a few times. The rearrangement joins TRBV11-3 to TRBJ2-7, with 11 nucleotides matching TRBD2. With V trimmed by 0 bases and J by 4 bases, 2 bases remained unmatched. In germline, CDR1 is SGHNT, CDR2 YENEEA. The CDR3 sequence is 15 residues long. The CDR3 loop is CASSLDGTSGYEQYF. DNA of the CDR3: TGTGCCAGCAGCTTAGACGGGACTAGCGGATACGAGCAGTACTTC.